One TCR beta chain is described in this entry. The data stem from a study of blood T cell repertoires in COVID-19. Looking at the study overall: Sources were T cells, B-cell-depleted T cells, or PBMCs; the material itself was cDNA or gDNA.

Per the germline V gene, CDR1 is SGHVS and CDR2 is FQNEAQ. Trimming at V came to 5 bases and at J to 4 bases, leaving 7 bases not matched to a gene. The CDR3 sequence is 15 residues long. TCRdb keeps only in-frame clones here, not all; method: immunoSEQ multiplex PCR. The table records fewer than 350,000 clones, roughly 87% of them present only once. The chain couples TRBV7-8 to TRBJ1-5, with 8 bases fitting TRBD1. The sample taken for sequencing was peripheral blood. This receptor was taken from a man aged 18 to 35 with active or convalescent COVID-19. CDR3 nucleotides: TGTGCCAGCAGCGTCCGGGACAGGAGGAATCAGCCCCAGCATTTT. It encodes CASSVRDRRNQPQHF. Filled out from reference TRBV7-8 and TRBJ1-5, the complete variable domain reads GAGVSQSPRYKVAKRGQDVALRCDPISGHVSLFWYQQALGQGPEFLTYFQNEAQLDKSGLPSDRFFAERPEGSVSTLKIQRTQQEDSAVYLCASSVRDRRNQPQHFGDGTRLSIL.